This entry features one T cell receptor (beta chain) sequence. The record originates from a study of CD8 T cells in Susac syndrome. While CD8+ and CD4+ T cells were isolated negatively, TEMRA cells were enriched by FACS. RNA totalling about 0.45 to 1 ug underwent reverse transcription with random hexamers. With immunoSEQ multiplex PCR, TCR beta CDR3 was amplified across 54 Vbeta and 13 Jbeta. MiXCR was run by TCRdb on the immunoSEQ multiplex PCR reads, yielding one entry per CDR3 protein. This sample has some 120,000 distinct CDR3 sequences, with around 94% found just once. Germline-derived CDR1 and CDR2 are GTSNPN and SVGIG (reference sequence). The CDR3 is 16 amino acids. V lost 0 bases to trimming and J lost 8 bases; unmatched junction nucleotides: 8.

Source material: CD4+ T cells from PBMCs. The source is a human donor in good health. The V gene is TRBV30, the J gene TRBJ2-1; TRBD2 matches 12 bases. The CDR3 region is CAWSVGSSGGGHEQFF. CDR3 coding DNA: TGTGCCTGGAGTGTAGGGTCTAGCGGGGGGGGCCATGAGCAGTTCTTC. The full variable domain, with the rest looked up from reference TRBV30 and TRBJ2-1, is SQTIHQWPATLVQPVGSPLSLECTVEGTSNPNLYWYRQAAGRGLQLLFYSVGIGQISSEVPQNLSASRPQDRQFILSSKKLLLSDSGFYLCAWSVGSSGGGHEQFFGPGTRLTVL.